Only one count was recorded for the clone carrying this T cell receptor beta chain. This entry is derived from a study of blood T cell repertoires in COVID-19. About the research overall: Samples came from the United States, Italy and Spain, spanning acute and convalescent COVID-19.

The CDR3 covers 14 residues. CDR1 and CDR2 from the germline V gene are SGHRS and YFSETQ. Unmatched junction bases numbered 4, after V lost 0 bases and J lost 5 bases. Repertoires were generated with immunoSEQ multiplex PCR, while TCRdb's copy carries only in-frame clones and drops some. Counted here are 210,000 or so clones, 75% to 85% occurring once; the ten biggest clones make up 1.3%. Specimen: peripheral blood. This chain joins TRBV5-1 and TRBJ1-2; 7 bases are a match to TRBD1. The sequence came from a woman in her thirties with COVID-19, enrolled during active disease. The CDR3 is CASSLAQGLYGYTF. CDR3 DNA: TGCGCCAGCAGCTTGGCACAGGGGTTATATGGCTACACCTTC.